The rows below give T cell receptor beta chains drawn from one sample of a study of blood T cell repertoires in COVID-19. TCRdb keeps only in-frame clones here, not all; method: immunoSEQ multiplex PCR. Here the sample spans almost 400,000 clones, roughly 86% being singletons. Input material: PBMCs or T cells enriched from blood (not recorded which). These receptor sequences come from a woman aged 30 to 39 who had recovered from COVID-19. CDR3s include the opening cysteine and the closing phenylalanine or tryptophan. Fields, in order: D gene, V gene, clone size, J gene, CDR3 DNA, CDR3 protein. The D gene is left open where the match is weak. The size of a clone is reported for some rows only, either as once, few or many, or as a class for expanded clones.

TRBD2	TRBV4-3	.	TRBJ2-2	TGCGCCAGCAGCCCTAGTTTGGCGGGGGGGAACACCGGGGAGCTGTTTTTT	CASSPSLAGGNTGELFF
.	TRBV29-1	.	TRBJ2-1	TGCAGCGCACTCGATCAGAACCCGGTGTGGGCTCTACAAGGTGAGCAGTTCTTC	CSALDQNPVWALQGEQFF
.	TRBV21-1	.	TRBJ1-2	TGTGCCAGCAGCTTCCTAGAAAAGGTTAACTATGGCTACACCTTC	CASSFLEKVNYGYTF
.	TRBV24-1	once	TRBJ2-5	TGTGCCACCAGTGCCGACAGTCACGAGACCCAGTACTTC	CATSADSHETQYF
.	TRBV24-1	.	TRBJ2-1	TGTGCCACCAGTGATTTGCGAGGGAGCTCCTACAATGAGCAGTTCTTC	CATSDLRGSSYNEQFF
.	TRBV27	.	TRBJ2-7	TGTGCCAGCAGACTGGGACTCCCGGTCGGCGAGCAGTACTTC	CASRLGLPVGEQYF
.	TRBV7-9	few	TRBJ1-6	TGTGCCAGCAGTCAAGGGGGGGCTTTTTGGTCACCCCTCCACTTT	CASSQGGAFWSPLHF
TRBD1	TRBV24-1	.	TRBJ2-3	TGTGCCACCAGTGAAACGACAGGGGGAACAGATACGCAGTATTTT	CATSETTGGTDTQYF
.	TRBV12-3/TRBV12-4	once	TRBJ2-2	TGTGCCAGCAGCCACGACTCCACCGGGGAGCTGTTTTTT	CASSHDSTGELFF
.	TRBV6-6	.	TRBJ1-5	TGTGCCAGCAGTACGCGACAGGTGGGACAGCCCCAGCATTTT	CASSTRQVGQPQHF
.	TRBV9	few	TRBJ1-5	TGTGCCAGCAGCGTAGGCGGGACTAGCAATCAGCCCCAGCATTTT	CASSVGGTSNQPQHF
TRBD1	TRBV7-3	.	TRBJ1-1	TGTGCCAGCAGCCCCACAGGACAGGGTGAAGCTTTCTTT	CASSPTGQGEAFF
.	TRBV19	.	TRBJ2-7	TGTGCCAGTAGTATCGCACAGTCCTACGAGCAGTACTTC	CASSIAQSYEQYF
TRBD1	TRBV30	.	TRBJ2-3	TGTGCCTGGAACAGGGGGCGAGTGGCAGATACGCAGTATTTT	CAWNRGRVADTQYF
.	TRBV24-1	.	TRBJ1-2	TGTGCCACCAGTGACCCGGACTTATTCTATGGCTACACCTTC	CATSDPDLFYGYTF
TRBD1	TRBV7-8	.	TRBJ1-2	TGTGCCAGCAGCCCCCGAGCACGGACAGGGAACTATGGCTACACCTTC	CASSPRARTGNYGYTF
.	TRBV30	.	TRBJ1-1	TGTGCCTGGGGGTCCCCCGGCACTGAAGCTTTCTTT	CAWGSPGTEAFF
TRBD2	TRBV12-3/TRBV12-4	.	TRBJ2-1	TGTGCCAGCTCATGGCGGGGGGACAATGAGCAGTTCTTC	CASSWRGDNEQFF
TRBD2	TRBV19	.	TRBJ2-1	TGTGCCAGTAGTATGTATCGCGGTAGCGGGAATGAGCAGTTCTTC	CASSMYRGSGNEQFF
.	TRBV19	.	TRBJ2-3	TGTGCCAGTAGTGTCCTCCGGGGTTCGGCAGATACGCAGTATTTT	CASSVLRGSADTQYF
.	TRBV12-5	once	TRBJ2-1	TGTGCTAGTGGTTTGGGTAGGGGCTGGGACAATGAGCAGTTCTTC	CASGLGRGWDNEQFF
.	TRBV7-8	.	TRBJ1-1	TGTGCCAGCAGCTTATGGGCCGAAACTGAAGCTTTCTTT	CASSLWAETEAFF
TRBD2	TRBV27	.	TRBJ2-1	TGTGCCAGCAGTACCTATGGGGCTAGCGGGAGGGCCTTTGAGCAGTTCTTC	CASSTYGASGRAFEQFF
TRBD2	TRBV18	.	TRBJ2-3	TGTGCCAGCTCACTACTAGCGGGAGGGCCCGGGGCAGATACGCAGTATTTT	CASSLLAGGPGADTQYF
.	TRBV5-1	.	TRBJ2-7	TGCGCCAGCAGCTTGGGCTCGGGGGGCCTCTACGAGCAGTACTTC	CASSLGSGGLYEQYF
TRBD2	TRBV9	.	TRBJ2-3	TGTGCCAGCAGCGTCGCTAGCGGGAGGGTAACAGATACGCAGTATTTT	CASSVASGRVTDTQYF
.	TRBV30	few	TRBJ1-2	TGTGCCTGCGGGCCGGCGGGAGGCTACACCTTC	CACGPAGGYTF
.	TRBV6-5	.	TRBJ1-6	TGTGCCAGCAGTTACTCCCGGACAAAGGGTAATTCACCCCTCCACTTT	CASSYSRTKGNSPLHF
TRBD1	TRBV10-3	.	TRBJ2-7	TGTGCCATCAGTGCGGGACAGACCAGCTCCTACGAGCAGTACTTC	CAISAGQTSSYEQYF
.	TRBV3-1/TRBV3-2	.	TRBJ1-2	TGTGCCAGCAGCCAAGATCCGAGGGCTAACTATGGCTACACCTTC	CASSQDPRANYGYTF
TRBD2	TRBV11-1	.	TRBJ2-5	TGTGCCAGCAGTCAGCCCATAGCGGGGGCCCAAGAGACCCAGTACTTC	CASSQPIAGAQETQYF
.	TRBV5-6	.	TRBJ1-3	TGTGCCAGCAGCTTTATGGGTCTAGGCTCTGGAAACACCATATATTTT	CASSFMGLGSGNTIYF
TRBD2	TRBV28	.	TRBJ2-7	TGTGCCAGCAGTTTAGCGGGAGCCTGGGGTAACGAGCAGTACTTC	CASSLAGAWGNEQYF
TRBD1	TRBV6-6	.	TRBJ1-1	TGTGCCAGTTACAGGGGGCTGGGAACTGAAGCTTTCTTT	CASYRGLGTEAFF
TRBD1	TRBV18	.	TRBJ2-2	TGTGCCAGCTCACCGGCCGGGACAGGGAACACCGGGGAGCTGTTTTTT	CASSPAGTGNTGELFF
.	TRBV24-1	.	TRBJ1-3	TGTGCCACCTCCGAGTCTGGAAACACCATATATTTT	CATSESGNTIYF
TRBD1	TRBV27	once	TRBJ2-7	TGTGCCAGCAGTTTATCCTCAACAGGGGTGACCTACGAGCAGTACTTC	CASSLSSTGVTYEQYF
.	TRBV5-1	once	TRBJ1-1	TGCGCCAGCAGCTTGGAGCCCCCGAACACTGAAGCTTTCTTT	CASSLEPPNTEAFF
TRBD2	TRBV7-9	.	TRBJ2-1	TGTGCCAGCAGCCCCCCGAGGGGAGCGGGACAGTTCTTC	CASSPPRGAGQFF
TRBD2	TRBV20-1	few	TRBJ2-7	TGCAGTGCTAGAGGGACTAGGGAGCAGTACTTC	CSARGTREQYF
TRBD2	TRBV5-4	.	TRBJ2-1	TGTGCCAGCAGCCCCACTAGCGGATCCGGCGATGAGCAGTTCTTC	CASSPTSGSGDEQFF
TRBD1	TRBV6-6	.	TRBJ2-6	TGTGCCAGCAGTCCGGACAGGGTGGCCTCTGGGGCCAACGTCCTGACTTTC	CASSPDRVASGANVLTF
TRBD1	TRBV27	.	TRBJ2-7	TGTGCCAGCAGTTTATTGGGGACAGGGGTTTCCTACGAGCAGTACTTC	CASSLLGTGVSYEQYF
.	TRBV7-6	.	TRBJ1-1	TGTGCCAGCAACCACTATTTAGGAGGCAAAAACACTGAAGCTTTCTTT	CASNHYLGGKNTEAFF
.	TRBV7-3	.	TRBJ2-7	TGTGCCAGCAGCTCCCTTTCCTACGAGCAGTACTTC	CASSSLSYEQYF
TRBD1	TRBV10-3	.	TRBJ2-2	TGTGCCATCAGGCGGACAGGGATAACGACCGGGGAGCTGTTTTTT	CAIRRTGITTGELFF
.	TRBV4-3	.	TRBJ1-5	TGCGCCAGCAGCCAAGATCATCTCATAGGACAGATCAATCAGCCCCAGCATTTT	CASSQDHLIGQINQPQHF
.	TRBV19	.	TRBJ2-5	TGTGCCAGTAGGGCCCGCCAGTCCCGTCAAGAGACCCAGTACTTC	CASRARQSRQETQYF
.	TRBV15	.	TRBJ2-3	TGTGCCACCAGCCAGAATTCAGATACGCAGTATTTT	CATSQNSDTQYF
.	TRBV3-1/TRBV3-2	.	TRBJ2-1	TGTGCCAGCAGCCCCGGTTACAGGGGAGGTGAGCAGTTCTTC	CASSPGYRGGEQFF
.	TRBV27	.	TRBJ2-7	TGTGCCAGCAGTTTTTTGAGTAGCTCCTACGAGCAGTACTTC	CASSFLSSSYEQYF
.	TRBV12-5	.	TRBJ1-1	TGTGCTAGTGAAAGCTCAGGGGAAGCTTTCTTT	CASESSGEAFF
.	TRBV30	.	TRBJ2-3	TGTGCCTGGAGTGAAGGGGGAAAGCAGTATTTT	CAWSEGGKQYF
.	TRBV18	.	TRBJ1-1	TGTGCCAGCTCACCTCGAGGAGGCGAAGCTTTCTTT	CASSPRGGEAFF
TRBD1	TRBV25-1	.	TRBJ1-2	TGTGCCAGCAGTGTCTCACAGGGGGCTAACCTCTATGGCTACACCTTC	CASSVSQGANLYGYTF
.	TRBV5-1	.	TRBJ2-1	TGCGCCAGCAGCTTTAGTACTAGCAGATTCTACAATGAGCAGTTCTTC	CASSFSTSRFYNEQFF
.	TRBV6-2/TRBV6-3	few	TRBJ1-1	TGTGCCAGCAGTAAACACCCCGGACAAATTCTGAACACTGAAGCTTTCTTT	CASSKHPGQILNTEAFF
.	TRBV18	.	TRBJ2-2	TGTGCCAGCTCACCACCGAGGTCAGGGAGGATCGCCGGGGAGCTGTTTTTT	CASSPPRSGRIAGELFF
TRBD1	TRBV30	.	TRBJ1-4	TGTGCCTGGAGCGCCGGGACAGCTAATGAAAAACTGTTTTTT	CAWSAGTANEKLFF
.	TRBV11-3	.	TRBJ1-1	TGTGCCAGCAGCTTGTCCCAGGAAGCAGGATTGACATTT	CASSLSQEAGLTF